Each of the 12 T cell receptor beta chains below was sequenced from the same sample in a study of blood T cells in healthy people across ages. Then a second PCR, running roughly 7 to 11 cycles, was carried out with a sample-barcoded 5' primer and a J-beta primer mix. TCRdb reanalysed the 5' RACE reads using MiXCR and keeps one entry per CDR3 protein. The table includes more than 800,000 distinct CDR3 sequences, 29% detected once. The specimen sequenced was blood. The source of these receptors is a woman of 80 years or more in good health.

A remark on this clonotype: A much larger clone sits a single nucleotide away, making a read error possible. The chain uses TRBV10-3 and TRBJ1-2; 11 nucleotides line up with TRBD1. The CDR3 has 14 amino acids. J lost 7 bases, V lost 10 bases, and 11 bases had no gene match. CDR1 and CDR2 from the germline V gene are ENHRY and SYGVKD. The CDR3 spells CATRAGTGGLGYTF. CDR3 in DNA: TGTGCCACCAGGGCCGGGACAGGGGGTCTTGGCTACACCTTC.

At least ten counts were recorded for this clonotype. The V gene is TRBV2, the J gene TRBJ2-1; D gene unclear. The germline V gene has CDR1 SNHLY and CDR2 FYNNEI. Trimming removed 6 bases from V and 0 bases from J, with 12 bases in between. The CDR3 runs to 15 residues. The CDR3 loop reads CASSDGVPSYNEQFF. Here the CDR3 DNA reads TGTGCCAGCAGCGATGGGGTACCCTCCTACAATGAGCAGTTCTTC.

The chain couples TRBV20-1 to TRBJ2-5; 10 nucleotides agree with TRBD2. CDR1 and CDR2 from the germline V gene are DFQATT and SNEGSKA (reference sequence). This CDR3 is 14 amino acids long. J gave up 6 bases and V 3 bases, and 7 bases lay outside the gene matches. Written as DNA, the CDR3 is TGCAGTGCTAGGCCTAGCGGGGGACCGAAGACCCAGTACTTC. This gives the protein CSARPSGGPKTQYF.

This clonotype has just a few counts. This may arise from a read error, as a much more abundant clone is one base away. CDR3 sequence reads: CASSYAGYGQYF. CDR3 sequence (DNA): TGTGCCAGCAGTTACGCCGGCTACGGGCAGTACTTC. The genes are TRBV6-2 or TRBV6-3 and TRBJ2-5; D unresolved. The CDR3 spans 12 residues. Looked up from germline, CDR1 is MNHEY and CDR2 is SVGEGT. Trimming pared 2 bases from V and 11 bases from J, leaving 12 bases between.

The rearrangement links TRBV28 to TRBJ1-2; TRBD1 might be the D (5 bases). The CDR3 is 12 residues long. V shed 3 bases and J shed 5 bases, with 7 bases lying between them. CDR1 is MDHEN and CDR2 is SYDVKM in the germline V gene. This chain's CDR3 is CASSFKGYGYTF. CDR3 nucleotides: TGTGCCAGCAGTTTTAAGGGGTATGGCTACACCTTC.

The chain carries TRBV11-2 and TRBJ2-4; 13 nucleotides agree with TRBD2. This CDR3 is 22 amino acids long. Germline CDR1 SGHAT, CDR2 FQNNGV. With V trimmed by 1 base and J by 1 base, 16 bases remained unmatched. CDR3 amino acids: CASSLGAPNGLAGAEAKNIQYF. The CDR3 bases are TGTGCCAGCAGCTTAGGGGCACCCAACGGACTAGCGGGGGCCGAGGCCAAAAACATTCAGTACTTC.

This clonotype was observed many times. The chain recombines TRBV7-2 with TRBJ2-1, with 13 bases matching TRBD2. Germline V gene data show CDR1 as SGHTA and CDR2 as FQGNSA. This CDR3 comprises 17 residues. Trimming at V came to 0 bases and at J to 10 bases, leaving 9 bases not matched to a gene. The CDR3 sequence is CASSLARTSGGIGEQFF. DNA of the CDR3: TGTGCCAGCAGCTTAGCGAGGACTAGCGGGGGTATAGGAGAGCAGTTCTTC.

This clonotype showed up many times. This chain connects TRBV5-5 to TRBJ2-7; the D call may be TRBD1 or TRBD2 (6 bases each). V was pared by 0 bases and J by 0 bases, with 16 bases between. Germline values: CDR1 SGHKS, CDR2 YYEKEE (reference sequence). The CDR3 spans 17 residues. For the CDR3, the DNA is TGTGCCAGCAGCTTGGTTCCCGACGGGGGCCGCTCCTACGAGCAGTACTTC. This gives the protein CASSLVPDGGRSYEQYF.

The gene calls are TRBV5-1 and TRBJ1-1; perhaps TRBD1 as D (5 bases). CDR1 and CDR2 from the germline V gene are SGHRS and YFSETQ. The CDR3 contains 13 residues. V dropped 4 bases and J dropped 8 bases, with 15 bases sitting between them. This CDR3 is CASSQGQEIEAFF. CDR3 nucleotides: TGCGCCAGCAGCCAAGGACAAGAAATAGAAGCTTTCTTT.

This clonotype was counted a few times. The chain combines TRBV7-2 with TRBJ2-2; TRBD2 matches at 8 bases. CDR1 SGHTA and CDR2 FQGNSA come from the germline V gene. CDR3 length: 18 residues. The ends lost 1 base at V and 1 base at J; junction bases unmatched: 8. The CDR3 sequence: CASSLELSAGGNTGELFF. CDR3 coding DNA: TGTGCCAGCAGCTTAGAACTCTCGGCGGGGGGGAACACCGGGGAGCTGTTTTTT.

Ten or more counts support this clonotype. This chain's CDR3 is CASSLSVRGTQETQYF. In DNA, the CDR3 is TGTGCCAGCAGCTTATCGGTTCGGGGAACACAAGAGACCCAGTACTTC. V and J are TRBV7-2 and TRBJ2-5; possible D gene TRBD2, 5 bases. The length of the CDR3 is 16 residues. Trimming cost V 2 bases and J 2 bases, with 15 bases left between them. CDR1 and CDR2 (germline): SGHTA, FQGNSA. Full variable domain (rest looked up from reference TRBV7-2 and TRBJ2-5): GAGVSQSPSNKVTEKGKDVELRCDPISGHTALYWYRQSLGQGLEFLIYFQGNSAPDKSGLPSDRFSAERTGGSVSTLTIQRTQQEDSAVYLCASSLSVRGTQETQYFGPGTRLLVL.

The table lists this clonotype with a few counts. At one end, the junction sequence differs from germline, possibly due to a read error. This chain uses TRBV12-3 or TRBV12-4 with TRBJ1-6; 8 bases map to TRBD1. CDR3 length equals 14 residues. The CDR3 is CSSSLPGGSSPLHF. CDR3 in DNA: TGTTCCAGCAGTTTACCAGGGGGCAGCTCACCCCTCCACTTT.